Presented here are 7 T cell receptor beta chains from one specimen sequenced in a study of T cell responses to AZD1222 COVID-19 vaccine (dated by TCRdb to the early 2020s). Sample time point, as interpreted from the label and publication: baseline before first vaccination. The method was the immunoSEQ multiplex PCR assay. In TCRdb, the immuneACCESS table is reduced to in-frame sequences with V and J assigned. These tables do not hold every clone; where another copy was compared, an unresolved V gene accounts for under half, and the others remain unexplained. This sample holds 150,000 to 200,000 clones; about 87% were observed only once. The ten largest clones capture 6.1% of the sample. Sequenced material: peripheral blood, taken on day 0 of AZD1222 vaccination. All receptors derive from an adult in good health.

The chain recombines TRBV6-5 with TRBJ1-1, with D unclear. CDR1 MNHEY and CDR2 SVGAGI come from the germline V gene. Deletions cut 8 bases from V and 0 bases from J, with 10 bases between. This CDR3 contains 13 residues. The CDR3 sequence is CASGTRLNTEAFF. In nucleotides, the CDR3 is TGTGCCAGCGGCACACGCTTGAACACTGAAGCTTTCTTT.

This clone was seen a few times. DNA of the CDR3: TGTGCCAGCAGTTTAAGGTTCAGGGCGGGCACCGGGGAGCTGTTTTTT. It codes for CASSLRFRAGTGELFF. The J gene is TRBJ2-2, the V gene TRBV28, with D perhaps TRBD1 or TRBD2 (5 bases each). The V gene lost 2 bases and the J gene lost 4 bases, with 14 bases spanning the gap. CDR3 length equals 16 residues. Germline-derived CDR1 and CDR2 are MDHEN and SYDVKM.

V usage is TRBV3-1 (or the pseudogene TRBV3-2) and J usage is TRBJ1-1; tentatively, D is TRBD1 (6 bases). The CDR3 runs 16 residues. V was trimmed by 6 bases and J by 1 base, leaving 18 bases between them. CDR1 and CDR2 from the germline V gene are LGHDT and YNNKEL (reference sequence). The DNA of the CDR3 is TGTGCCAGCAGTCAGGGGATCCCTGGGCAGAACACTGAAGCTTTCTTT. It codes for CASSQGIPGQNTEAFF.

The genes are TRBV6-5 and TRBJ2-7; no definite D call. Germline V gene lookup returns CDR1 MNHEY and CDR2 SVGAGI. Between the trimmed V and J ends, which lost 2 bases and 2 bases, there was a span of 10 bases. The CDR3 contains 14 residues. As DNA, the CDR3 is TGTGCCAGCAGTTACAATAGTGGGGCCTACGAGCAGTACTTC. As protein: CASSYNSGAYEQYF.

This clone was counted a few times. Written as DNA, the CDR3 is TGTGCCAGCAGTGACAGGCCCATTAGCACAGATACGCAGTATTTT. Its protein product is CASSDRPISTDTQYF. V gene TRBV27 combines with J gene TRBJ2-3; a possible D gene is TRBD1 (6 bases). V was clipped by 5 bases and J by 0 bases, with 12 bases between them. Germline V lookup: CDR1 MNHEY, CDR2 SMNVEV (reference sequence). This CDR3 contains 15 residues.

The rearrangement joins TRBV9 to TRBJ2-7, with D unresolved. V was trimmed by 4 bases and J by 2 bases, leaving 13 bases between them. The CDR3 has 14 residues. Germline V CDR1 and CDR2: SGDLS, YYNGEE. The CDR3, as DNA: TGTGCCAGCAGCCTAACGGAGATTGCCTACGAGCAGTACTTC. Its protein is CASSLTEIAYEQYF.

This clone has only a few counts. J is TRBJ2-1 and V is TRBV30, with 8 positions matching TRBD2. Trimming removed 0 bases from V and 9 bases from J; junction bases left unmatched: 4. Germline CDR1 reads GTSNPN; CDR2 reads SVGIG (reference sequence). The CDR3 spans 13 residues. This CDR3 reads CAWSVREGGEQFF. The DNA of the CDR3 is TGTGCCTGGAGTGTACGGGAGGGCGGTGAGCAGTTCTTC.